This is a list of T cell receptor beta chains from one sample in a study of metastatic and nonmetastatic thyroid tumors. TCRdb used MiXCR to call clones anew from the PCR reads. The sample consists of 25,000 or so clones, about 16% of them appearing once. Input material: blood. The receptors were gathered from a male donor with papillary thyroid cancer or a benign thyroid nodule (not recorded which). Some clones in this sample may be carry-over from other donors' samples. Both conserved end residues are part of each CDR3. The listing skips clone size in some rows; elsewhere it reads once, few, many or a size class.

TRBJ1-2 | TRBV7-6 | many | CASSLEVVGYGYTF
TRBJ2-3 | TRBV5-5 | many | CASSLDGDPDTQYF
TRBJ2-7 | TRBV11-1 | . | CASSTILASSGKVEQYF
TRBJ2-7 | TRBV11-2 | many | CASSLDPGRSRYF
TRBJ2-7 | TRBV28 | . | CASHPFAGSYEQYF
TRBJ1-1 | TRBV19 | many | CASSRSTGSEAFF
TRBJ1-6 | TRBV20-1 | once | CSARDQGLVGPPLHF
TRBJ1-5 | TRBV6-1 | few | CASSQWTNQPQHF
TRBJ1-3 | TRBV3-1 | . | CASSQGGHTIYF
TRBJ1-2 | TRBV19 | few | CASSPGQGVYGYTF
TRBJ2-2 | TRBV20-1 | many | CSATGHRAGGELFF
TRBJ2-1 | TRBV5-4 | many | CASSPGLNLASVF
TRBJ2-3 | TRBV28 | few | CASSPLGDPLKISDTQYF
TRBJ1-2 | TRBV4-2 | many | CASSQDRVPELAVGYTF
TRBJ2-2 | TRBV19 | many | CASSIGGGGPGELFF
TRBJ2-3 | TRBV28 | many | CASSSKREADTQYF
TRBJ2-7 | TRBV6-1 | . | CASTPRQGARDEQYF
TRBJ1-5 | TRBV18 | many | CASSDDSNQPQHF
TRBJ2-3 | TRBV3-1 | many | CASSQLAGPRDTDTQYF
TRBJ1-5 | TRBV9 | . | CASSSVTEDQPQHF
TRBJ2-1 | TRBV2 | many | CATDESYNEQFF
TRBJ2-5 | TRBV2 | many | CASSPQGATSRETQYF
TRBJ2-7 | TRBV4-2 | . | CANSQVGIVNEQYF
TRBJ1-2 | TRBV7-3 | many | CASSLTGLDGYTF
TRBJ2-5 | TRBV7-9 | many | CASSLAHGAEETQYF
TRBJ1-2 | TRBV5-6 | many | CASSPTGGELPYGYTF
TRBJ2-3 | TRBV5-1 | many | CASSPEVAISTDTQYF
TRBJ2-7 | TRBV2 | many | CASSRTGSYEQYF
TRBJ2-2 | TRBV30 | many | CAWSVRGTGELFF
TRBJ2-1 | TRBV5-6 | many | CASSLKGYNEQFF
TRBJ1-2 | TRBV19 | few | CTSRIMHGDRNYGYTF
TRBJ1-5 | TRBV28 | many | CASTISRGFQPQHF
TRBJ2-3 | TRBV13 | many | CASSLGYLGTDTQYF
TRBJ2-7 | TRBV7-9 | . | CASSPIGPFYEQYF
TRBJ2-7 | TRBV30 | many | CAWSPGGYEQYF
TRBJ2-2 | TRBV6-2/TRBV6-3 | . | CVSIYSNTGELFF
TRBJ1-6 | TRBV11-2 | many | CASSATGVSSPLHF